A selection of T cell receptor beta chains follows, all from one sample in a study of OX40 agonist ivuxolimab in advanced cancers. Profiling relied on immunoSEQ multiplex PCR, and the TCRdb table lists in-frame clones only, not all of them. Of about 55,000 clones listed, around three quarters are singletons. The sample consisted of CD4+ or CD8+ T cells sorted from blood, taken in a trial of the OX40 agonist ivuxolimab. These receptors were taken from an adult with an advanced solid tumor such as melanoma, head and neck, liver or kidney cancer. Each CDR3 is given with its conserved first and last residue. D genes are given only for firm matches. Clone size is shown for a subset of rows, as once, few, many or a class of expanded clone.

J gene: TRBJ1-2; V gene: TRBV25-1; clone size: once; D gene: .; CDR3 length: 15; CDR3 DNA: TGTGCCAGCACCGGGACATCCTTACCTAACTATGGCTACACCTTC; CDR3 protein: CASTGTSLPNYGYTF
J gene: TRBJ1-3; V gene: TRBV7-2; clone size: once; D gene: TRBD1; CDR3 length: 16; CDR3 DNA: TGTGCCAGCAGCTTACTCGGGACAGGCTCTGGAAACACCATATATTTT; CDR3 protein: CASSLLGTGSGNTIYF
J gene: TRBJ1-2; V gene: TRBV10-3; clone size: few; D gene: TRBD1; CDR3 length: 15; CDR3 DNA: TGTGCCATCAGTGAGGTAGCAGGGGGCAACTATGGCTACACCTTC; CDR3 protein: CAISEVAGGNYGYTF
J gene: TRBJ2-5; V gene: TRBV28; clone size: .; D gene: .; CDR3 length: 14; CDR3 DNA: TGTGCCAGCAGTCCTGGGGGCTCCCAAGAGACCCAGTACTTC; CDR3 protein: CASSPGGSQETQYF
J gene: TRBJ2-3; V gene: TRBV5-1; clone size: .; D gene: TRBD2; CDR3 length: 17; CDR3 DNA: TGCGCCAGCAGCTTGGCCCGACTAGCCTCGGGCACAGATACGCAGTATTTT; CDR3 protein: CASSLARLASGTDTQYF
J gene: TRBJ2-1; V gene: TRBV4-1; clone size: once; D gene: TRBD2; CDR3 length: 17; CDR3 DNA: TGCGCCAGCAGCCAAGTCTACAGCGGGAGGTCGGGAAATGAGCAGTTCTTC; CDR3 protein: CASSQVYSGRSGNEQFF
J gene: TRBJ1-1; V gene: TRBV7-9; clone size: many; D gene: TRBD1; CDR3 length: 14; CDR3 DNA: TGTGCCAGCGGGCCCGGACAGGGGAGCACTGAAGCTTTCTTT; CDR3 protein: CASGPGQGSTEAFF
J gene: TRBJ2-7; V gene: TRBV29-1; clone size: .; D gene: .; CDR3 length: 13; CDR3 DNA: TGCAGCGTTGCTAGGCCCCCAGTAGACGAGCAGTACTTC; CDR3 protein: CSVARPPVDEQYF
J gene: TRBJ1-2; V gene: TRBV5-4; clone size: .; D gene: .; CDR3 length: 16; CDR3 DNA: TGTGCCAGCAGCTTAGGGGCCACTCGGGCTAACTATGGCTACACCTTC; CDR3 protein: CASSLGATRANYGYTF
J gene: TRBJ2-6; V gene: TRBV5-1; clone size: .; D gene: .; CDR3 length: 15; CDR3 DNA: TGCGCCAGCAGCTTAAGGACCTCTGGGGCCAACGTCCTGACTTTC; CDR3 protein: CASSLRTSGANVLTF
J gene: TRBJ2-3; V gene: TRBV19; clone size: .; D gene: .; CDR3 length: 15; CDR3 DNA: TGTGCCGCCAGTAGTATCCTGGGACGGGCAGATACGCAGTATTTT; CDR3 protein: CAASSILGRADTQYF
J gene: TRBJ2-3; V gene: TRBV7-6; clone size: .; D gene: TRBD2; CDR3 length: 15; CDR3 DNA: TGTGCCAGCAGCTCCTACGCGGGAGTTGCAGATACGCAGTATTTT; CDR3 protein: CASSSYAGVADTQYF
J gene: TRBJ1-3; V gene: TRBV6-5; clone size: .; D gene: TRBD1; CDR3 length: 15; CDR3 DNA: TGTGCCAGCAGTAGGGACAGGGCAGGTGGAAACACCATATATTTT; CDR3 protein: CASSRDRAGGNTIYF
J gene: TRBJ1-2; V gene: TRBV18; clone size: .; D gene: TRBD1; CDR3 length: 17; CDR3 DNA: TGTGCCAGCTCACCCGGACAGGGAGGTCGCGGGGACTATGGCTACACCTTC; CDR3 protein: CASSPGQGGRGDYGYTF
J gene: TRBJ2-1; V gene: TRBV11-2; clone size: .; D gene: .; CDR3 length: 15; CDR3 DNA: TGTGCCAGCAGCTTGCTGGGGGCCAACACCAATGAGCAGTTCTTC; CDR3 protein: CASSLLGANTNEQFF
J gene: TRBJ2-2; V gene: TRBV10-1; clone size: .; D gene: TRBD1; CDR3 length: 17; CDR3 DNA: TGCGCCAGCAGTGAGTCAGCGGGACAGGGTTTGATCGGGGAGCTGTTTTTT; CDR3 protein: CASSESAGQGLIGELFF
J gene: TRBJ1-1; V gene: TRBV11-2; clone size: .; D gene: .; CDR3 length: 14; CDR3 DNA: TGTGCCAGCAGCTTAAACAGACTGAACACTGAAGCTTTCTTT; CDR3 protein: CASSLNRLNTEAFF
J gene: TRBJ2-1; V gene: TRBV7-9; clone size: .; D gene: TRBD2; CDR3 length: 14; CDR3 DNA: TGTGCCAGCAGCTTAGTAGCGGGAGTGAATGAGCAGTTCTTC; CDR3 protein: CASSLVAGVNEQFF
J gene: TRBJ2-4; V gene: TRBV27; clone size: .; D gene: TRBD1; CDR3 length: 16; CDR3 DNA: TGTGCCAGCAGTTTCCTTGACAGGGGAGCCAAAAACATTCAGTACTTC; CDR3 protein: CASSFLDRGAKNIQYF
J gene: TRBJ2-7; V gene: TRBV15; clone size: .; D gene: .; CDR3 length: 16; CDR3 DNA: TGTGCCACCAGCAGACTCTCGGGGCCCAACTCCTACGAGCAGTACTTC; CDR3 protein: CATSRLSGPNSYEQYF
J gene: TRBJ1-1; V gene: TRBV7-2; clone size: .; D gene: .; CDR3 length: 13; CDR3 DNA: TGTGCCAGCAGTTTTACGCAGGGGACTGAAGCTTTCTTT; CDR3 protein: CASSFTQGTEAFF
J gene: TRBJ2-5; V gene: TRBV18; clone size: .; D gene: .; CDR3 length: 15; CDR3 DNA: TGTGCCAGCTCACCAAACGCTAACCGGCAAGAGACCCAGTACTTC; CDR3 protein: CASSPNANRQETQYF
J gene: TRBJ2-4; V gene: TRBV13; clone size: .; D gene: .; CDR3 length: 15; CDR3 DNA: TGTGCCAGCAGCCCGAGTAGGGGGACCAAAAACATTCAGTACTTC; CDR3 protein: CASSPSRGTKNIQYF
J gene: TRBJ1-4; V gene: TRBV7-9; clone size: .; D gene: .; CDR3 length: 14; CDR3 DNA: TGTGCCAGCAGTCGTCGTCCTATGGATGAAAAACTGTTTTTT; CDR3 protein: CASSRRPMDEKLFF
J gene: TRBJ1-2; V gene: TRBV10-2; clone size: .; D gene: TRBD1; CDR3 length: 14; CDR3 DNA: TGCGCCAGCAGGGGGGACAGAGCTAACTATGGCTACACCTTC; CDR3 protein: CASRGDRANYGYTF
J gene: TRBJ1-6; V gene: TRBV27; clone size: .; D gene: .; CDR3 length: 16; CDR3 DNA: TGTGCCAGCAGTCCTCTGTGGGGGGAACATAATTCACCCCTCCACTTT; CDR3 protein: CASSPLWGEHNSPLHF
J gene: TRBJ2-3; V gene: TRBV29-1; clone size: .; D gene: .; CDR3 length: 15; CDR3 DNA: TGCAGCGTTGGACGGGACACTTCGCAATCAGATACGCAGTATTTT; CDR3 protein: CSVGRDTSQSDTQYF
J gene: TRBJ2-1; V gene: TRBV2; clone size: .; D gene: TRBD2; CDR3 length: 16; CDR3 DNA: TGTGCCAGCAGGTATACTAGCGGAGGTTCCTACAATGAGCAGTTCTTC; CDR3 protein: CASRYTSGGSYNEQFF
J gene: TRBJ2-3; V gene: TRBV2; clone size: .; D gene: TRBD2; CDR3 length: 15; CDR3 DNA: TGTGCCAGCAGTGGTATAGCGGGAAGGGGGGATACGCAGTATTTT; CDR3 protein: CASSGIAGRGDTQYF
J gene: TRBJ2-1; V gene: TRBV7-2; clone size: .; D gene: TRBD1; CDR3 length: 15; CDR3 DNA: TGTGCCAGCAGCTCACCCGGGACAGGGAGAAATGAGCAGTTCTTC; CDR3 protein: CASSSPGTGRNEQFF
J gene: TRBJ2-1; V gene: TRBV28; clone size: .; D gene: .; CDR3 length: 11; CDR3 DNA: TGTGCCAGCAGTTTAATCCGAGAGCAGTTCTTC; CDR3 protein: CASSLIREQFF